Following are 9 T cell receptor beta chains from one sample sequenced in a study of blood T cells in healthy people across ages. The second PCR ran about 6 to 12 cycles with a sample-barcoded 5' primer and J-beta primers. TCRdb analysed the 5' RACE reads with MiXCR anew, one entry per CDR3 protein. The sample consists of 600,000 or so distinct CDR3 sequences, about 21% of them appearing once. Sequenced input: blood. These receptor sequences come from a man between 70 and 80 years old in good health.

This rearrangement joins TRBV20-1 to TRBJ1-6; 8 bases match TRBD1. The V gene end was trimmed by 1 base and the J gene end by 8 bases; junction bases not matched to a gene: 10. Germline V gene data show CDR1 as DFQATT and CDR2 as SNEGSKA (reference sequence). This CDR3 spans 16 amino acids. This CDR3 reads CSARVTGDRRYSPLHF. As DNA, the CDR3 is TGCAGTGCTAGAGTCACCGGGGACAGGCGGTATTCACCCCTCCACTTT.

The chain couples TRBV20-1 to TRBJ2-3, with TRBD2 matching over 11 bases. V was pared by 6 bases and J by 6 bases, with 8 bases of the junction left unmatched. Germline V gives CDR1 DFQATT, CDR2 SNEGSKA (reference sequence). The CDR3 runs 14 residues. The CDR3 loop reads CSAPTSGSADTQYF. CDR3 coding DNA: TGCAGTGCACCTACTAGCGGGAGTGCGGATACGCAGTATTTT.

The chain carries TRBV3-1 and TRBJ2-7; TRBD1 matches at 10 bases. Germline trimming cut 4 bases from V and 6 bases from J; bases unmatched to any gene: 6. CDR1 LGHDT and CDR2 YNNKEL come from the germline V gene (reference sequence). The length of the CDR3 is 14 residues. Here the CDR3 reads CASSLGTGAPEQYF. The CDR3 nucleotides are TGTGCCAGCAGCCTCGGGACAGGGGCCCCCGAGCAGTACTTC.

The rearrangement uses TRBV9 and TRBJ1-2, with D perhaps TRBD1 (6 bases). V lost 5 bases and J 7 bases, leaving 12 bases between the germline ends. The CDR3 covers 12 residues. Germline CDR1 and CDR2: SGDLS and YYNGEE. The CDR3 protein is CASSDRIGGYTF. In nucleotides, the CDR3 is TGTGCCAGCAGTGACAGGATTGGTGGCTACACCTTC.

This clonotype was counted a few times. CDR3 bases: TGCAGTGCCCAACTCACACGCACAGATACGCAGTATTTT. The encoded protein is CSAQLTRTDTQYF. The rearrangement joins TRBV20-1 to TRBJ2-3; D ambiguous. There are 13 residues in the CDR3. Trimming pared 6 bases from V and 1 base from J, leaving 11 bases between. Germline lookup yields CDR1 DFQATT and CDR2 SNEGSKA (reference sequence).

V gene TRBV20-1 combines with J gene TRBJ1-4; the D gene is possibly TRBD1 (5 bases). The CDR3 spans 16 residues. The germline V gene has CDR1 DFQATT and CDR2 SNEGSKA (reference sequence). V lost 6 bases, J lost 4 bases, and 21 bases lay in between. This CDR3 reads CSAPGRGFAYNEKLFF. Here the CDR3 DNA reads TGCAGTGCCCCCGGGAGGGGTTTTGCCTATAATGAAAAACTGTTTTTT.

The chain recombines TRBV29-1 with TRBJ2-1; a possible D gene is TRBD2 (5 bases). In germline, CDR1 is SQVTM, CDR2 ANQGSEA. V was clipped by 4 bases and J by 2 bases, with 12 bases between them. The CDR3 consists of 14 residues. CDR3 in amino acids: CSVGSGNPYNEQFF. CDR3 bases: TGCAGCGTTGGGTCGGGGAACCCCTACAATGAGCAGTTCTTC.

The chain has TRBV5-6 and TRBJ2-2; D is perhaps TRBD1 or TRBD2 (5 bases each). V lost 3 bases to trimming and J lost 9 bases, with 18 bases between them. Germline V gene lookup returns CDR1 SGHDT and CDR2 YYEEEE. This CDR3 is built from 15 residues. In DNA, the CDR3 is TGTGCCAGCAGCTGGGGCGAGATAACTAGACGGGAGCTGTTTTTT. It translates to CASSWGEITRRELFF. Supplemented by reference TRBV5-6 and TRBJ2-2, the full variable domain reads DAGVTQSPTHLIKTRGQQVTLRCSPKSGHDTVSWYQQALGQGPQFIFQYYEEEERQRGNFPDRFSGHQFPNYSSELNVNALLLGDSALYLCASSWGEITRRELFFGEGSRLTVL.

The chain joins TRBV6-5 to TRBJ2-5; the match to TRBD1 covers 7 bases. Germline CDR1 is MNHEY and CDR2 is SVGAGI. The CDR3 runs 15 residues. V dropped 2 bases and J dropped 2; count of bases not matched to a gene: 5. The CDR3 DNA sequence: TGTGCCAGCAGTTACATCCGGGACAGACAAGAGACCCAGTACTTC. This sequence encodes CASSYIRDRQETQYF.